The 18 T cell receptor beta chains in this list originate from one sample, sequenced in a study of OX40 agonist ivuxolimab in advanced cancers. The protocol was immunoSEQ multiplex PCR, while the TCRdb copy is restricted to in-frame clones and leaves out a portion. The sample contains about 64,000 clones, more than 85% of which appear only once. The source material was CD4+ or CD8+ T cells sorted from blood, sampled in a trial of the OX40 agonist ivuxolimab. All receptors come from an adult with an advanced solid tumor such as melanoma, head and neck, liver or kidney cancer.

V usage is TRBV4-1 and J usage is TRBJ2-1; 10 nucleotides align to TRBD2. Germline V gene data show CDR1 as MGHRA and CDR2 as YSYEKL. V trimming: 4 bases; J trimming: 8 bases; junction bases outside the gene matches: 5. The CDR3 consists of 14 residues. CDR3 in DNA: TGCGCCAGCAGCCTCGGGACTAGCGTCGATGAGCAGTTCTTC. Amino acids: CASSLGTSVDEQFF.

This chain links TRBV6-6 with TRBJ1-1, with 8 bases lining up with TRBD1. V gave up 3 bases and J gave up 0 bases; unmatched junction bases: 3. Germline lookup yields CDR1 MNHNY and CDR2 SVGAGI (reference sequence). The CDR3 runs 15 residues. In DNA form, the CDR3 reads TGTGCCAGCAGTTATGGGACAGGCATGAACACTGAAGCTTTCTTT. Protein product: CASSYGTGMNTEAFF.

V gene TRBV27 combines with J gene TRBJ1-1, with D uncertain. Deletions cut 6 bases from V and 8 bases from J, with 25 bases between. Germline lookup yields CDR1 MNHEY and CDR2 SMNVEV (reference sequence). The CDR3 covers 16 residues. CDR3 amino acids: CASRFQISGNAAEAFF. The CDR3 DNA follows: TGTGCCAGCAGATTTCAAATCTCGGGGAACGCCGCAGAAGCTTTCTTT.

The chain combines TRBV29-1 with TRBJ2-2, with 14 positions matching TRBD2. The V segment lost 7 bases and the J segment 6 bases; nucleotides outside the gene matches: 4. Looked up from germline, CDR1 is SQVTM and CDR2 is ANQGSEA. This CDR3 contains 14 residues. The CDR3 nucleotides are TGCAGCGCACAGACTAGCGGGAGGGCCGGGGAGCTGTTTTTT. Protein: CSAQTSGRAGELFF.

The rearrangement links TRBV10-3 to TRBJ2-7, with D possibly TRBD1 on 5 matching bases. Germline-derived CDR1 and CDR2 are ENHRY and SYGVKD. With 5 bases removed from V and 0 bases from J, the gap between germline ends came to 14 bases. The CDR3 totals 15 residues. The DNA of the CDR3 is TGTGCCATCAGTAAAAAGGAAGGGGTCTCCTACGAGCAGTACTTC. This gives the protein CAISKKEGVSYEQYF.

The DNA of the CDR3 is TGCGCCAGCAGCCAAGGACAGACCTCTGGGGCCAACGTCCTGACTTTC. It encodes CASSQGQTSGANVLTF. The gene calls are TRBV4-3 and TRBJ2-6, with a weak D call TRBD1 (5 bases). Looked up from germline, CDR1 is LGHNA and CDR2 is YSLEER. This CDR3 contains 16 residues. The V end was cut by 1 base, the J end by 0 bases, with 7 bases between.

This clone was observed a handful of times. The chain has TRBV10-3 and TRBJ2-2; TRBD1 matches at 8 bases. The CDR3 is 15 amino acids. Per the germline V gene, CDR1 is ENHRY and CDR2 is SYGVKD. The V segment lost 6 bases and the J segment 5 bases; nucleotides outside the gene matches: 8. The CDR3 DNA reads as TGTGCCATCAGCCAGGACAGGGCTAGTACCGGGGAGCTGTTTTTT. The encoded protein is CAISQDRASTGELFF.

This chain joins TRBV5-1 and TRBJ2-2; D gene uncertain. V lost 5 bases, J lost 2 bases, and 10 bases lay in between. CDR3 size: 14 residues. Germline assignment: CDR1 SGHRS and CDR2 YFSETQ. The CDR3 is CASRGRPNTGELFF. For the CDR3, the DNA is TGCGCCAGCAGAGGCAGGCCCAACACCGGGGAGCTGTTTTTT.

The rearrangement uses TRBV5-4 and TRBJ1-1, with TRBD1 matching 8 bases. Trimming at V came to 3 bases and at J to 9 bases, leaving 10 bases not matched to a gene. Germline CDR1 reads SGHNT; CDR2 reads YYREEE (reference sequence). This CDR3 has 14 residues. DNA of the CDR3: TGTGCCAGCAGCTCAGGGACAGGTACTATACAAGCTTTCTTT. Translating gives CASSSGTGTIQAFF.

This clone has just a few counts. This rearrangement joins TRBV14 to TRBJ2-2; no definite D call. V was cut by 4 bases and J by 3 bases, with 15 bases left in between. Germline CDR1 reads SGHDN; CDR2 reads FVKESK. The CDR3 runs 16 residues. CDR3 region: CASSPRVDPDTGELFF. The CDR3 nucleotides read TGTGCCAGCAGCCCTAGGGTGGACCCGGACACCGGGGAGCTGTTTTTT. The full variable domain, completed using reference TRBV14 and TRBJ2-2, is EAGVTQFPSHSVIEKGQTVTLRCDPISGHDNLYWYRRVMGKEIKFLLHFVKESKQDESGMPNNRFLAERTGGTYSTLKVQPAELEDSGVYFCASSPRVDPDTGELFFGEGSRLTVL.

The chain is built from TRBV10-2 and TRBJ2-1; TRBD2 is a possible D gene (6 bases). V dropped 3 bases and J dropped 0 bases, with 9 bases sitting between them. Per the germline V gene, CDR1 is WSHSY and CDR2 is SAAADI. This CDR3 is 15 amino acids long. The CDR3 DNA is TGCGCCAGCAGTGACGGGAGAAGCTCCTACAATGAGCAGTTCTTC. Amino acids: CASSDGRSSYNEQFF.

The chain is built from TRBV6-1 and TRBJ1-5; D is unresolved. Trimming shortened V by 0 bases and J by 4 bases, and 16 bases separated the two germline ends. CDR1 is MNHNS, CDR2 SASEGT, per germline. The CDR3 loop spans 17 amino acids. CDR3 nucleotides: TGTGCCAGCAGTGAAGCGCTGTCGGGCTGGGGTAATCAGCCCCAGCATTTT. It codes for CASSEALSGWGNQPQHF.

The chain employs TRBV19 and TRBJ2-1; 11 bases map to TRBD2. With 3 bases clipped from V and 3 bases from J, the junction kept 16 bases outside the gene matches. Looked up from germline, CDR1 is LNHDA and CDR2 is SQIVND (reference sequence). The CDR3 has 20 residues. CDR3 protein: CASSMAVLAGGPIVYNEQFF. CDR3 DNA sequence: TGTGCCAGTAGTATGGCGGTTTTAGCGGGAGGGCCTATCGTCTACAATGAGCAGTTCTTC. The complete variable domain, with remaining parts taken from reference TRBV19 and TRBJ2-1, reads DGGITQSPKYLFRKEGQNVTLSCEQNLNHDAMYWYRQDPGQGLRLIYYSQIVNDFQKGDIAEGYSVSREKKESFPLTVTSAQKNPTAFYLCASSMAVLAGGPIVYNEQFFGPGTRLTVL.

This chain connects TRBV7-8 to TRBJ1-3; D call uncertain. V was clipped by 1 base and J by 3 bases, with 19 bases between them. This CDR3 is built from 18 residues. In germline, CDR1 is SGHVS, CDR2 FQNEAQ. The CDR3 is CASSLGAGQSGSGNTIYF. As DNA, the CDR3 is TGTGCCAGCAGCTTAGGGGCAGGCCAGTCTGGGAGTGGAAACACCATATATTTT. Full variable domain (missing parts from reference TRBV7-8 and TRBJ1-3): GAGVSQSPRYKVAKRGQDVALRCDPISGHVSLFWYQQALGQGPEFLTYFQNEAQLDKSGLPSDRFFAERPEGSVSTLKIQRTQQEDSAVYLCASSLGAGQSGSGNTIYFGEGSWLTVV.

The CDR3 DNA reads TGTGCCAGTAGCCTCAGGGTACTAGAGACAGATACGCAGTATTTT. Translated, it gives CASSLRVLETDTQYF. The chain recombines TRBV19 with TRBJ2-3; either TRBD1 or TRBD2 may supply D (5 bases each). The ends were cut back, 6 bases at V and 3 bases at J, with 16 bases in the middle. The CDR3 spans 15 residues. Germline CDR1 and CDR2: LNHDA and SQIVND (reference sequence).

V and J are TRBV30 and TRBJ1-5; no definite D call. The CDR3 is 13 residues long. Germline V CDR1 and CDR2: GTSNPN, SVGIG (reference sequence). Trimming took 0 bases from V and 7 from J, leaving 10 bases between them. This chain's CDR3 is CAWSVGGEQPQHF. CDR3 sequence (DNA): TGTGCCTGGAGTGTAGGTGGGGAACAGCCCCAGCATTTT.

J is TRBJ2-7 and V is TRBV27; tentative D call: TRBD1 (5 bases). The CDR3 sequence is 15 residues long. Germline V gene sequence: CDR1 MNHEY, CDR2 SMNVEV (reference sequence). V was shortened by 5 bases and J by 2 bases, with 16 bases between the two germline ends. CDR3 in DNA: TGTGCCAGCAGTGATTGGCAGGGTGGAACCTACGAGCAGTACTTC. This translates into CASSDWQGGTYEQYF.

V and J are TRBV6-1 and TRBJ1-6, with D unresolved. CDR3 length equals 11 residues. V shed 4 bases and J shed 10 bases, with 5 bases lying between them. Germline values: CDR1 MNHNS, CDR2 SASEGT. CDR3 region: CASSGTSPLHF. CDR3 DNA sequence: TGTGCCAGCAGTGGGACCTCACCCCTCCACTTT.